This T cell receptor beta chain was recorded in a study of blood T cell repertoires in COVID-19. Study background: Samples taken during acute and convalescent COVID-19 were collected in the United States, Italy and Spain. PBMCs, B-cell-depleted T cells, or T cells provided the cDNA or gDNA that made up the material.

As processed by the authors: Amplification of reference gene primers provided the estimated nucleated cell counts. The assay was immunoSEQ multiplex PCR, and TCRdb's table has in-frame clones only and misses some. Clonal size and the V and J genes are those of that table, whereas D and trimming came from the DNA. The data show some 290,000 clones, 85% to 90% seen once. A Seattle source enrolled patients during active infection and followed them longitudinally. CDR1 is WSHSY, CDR2 SAAADI, per germline. V lost 7 bases to trimming and J lost 8 bases, with 10 bases between them. This CDR3 spans 11 amino acids.

V is TRBV10-2 and J is TRBJ2-3; TRBD2 is a possible D gene (6 bases). The sequenced sample consisted of peripheral blood. This clonotype was obtained from a woman in her twenties or thirties with COVID-19, enrolled during active disease. CDR3 in DNA: TGCGCCAGCAACCTGGGGGGTACGCAGTATTTT. Amino acids: CASNLGGTQYF.